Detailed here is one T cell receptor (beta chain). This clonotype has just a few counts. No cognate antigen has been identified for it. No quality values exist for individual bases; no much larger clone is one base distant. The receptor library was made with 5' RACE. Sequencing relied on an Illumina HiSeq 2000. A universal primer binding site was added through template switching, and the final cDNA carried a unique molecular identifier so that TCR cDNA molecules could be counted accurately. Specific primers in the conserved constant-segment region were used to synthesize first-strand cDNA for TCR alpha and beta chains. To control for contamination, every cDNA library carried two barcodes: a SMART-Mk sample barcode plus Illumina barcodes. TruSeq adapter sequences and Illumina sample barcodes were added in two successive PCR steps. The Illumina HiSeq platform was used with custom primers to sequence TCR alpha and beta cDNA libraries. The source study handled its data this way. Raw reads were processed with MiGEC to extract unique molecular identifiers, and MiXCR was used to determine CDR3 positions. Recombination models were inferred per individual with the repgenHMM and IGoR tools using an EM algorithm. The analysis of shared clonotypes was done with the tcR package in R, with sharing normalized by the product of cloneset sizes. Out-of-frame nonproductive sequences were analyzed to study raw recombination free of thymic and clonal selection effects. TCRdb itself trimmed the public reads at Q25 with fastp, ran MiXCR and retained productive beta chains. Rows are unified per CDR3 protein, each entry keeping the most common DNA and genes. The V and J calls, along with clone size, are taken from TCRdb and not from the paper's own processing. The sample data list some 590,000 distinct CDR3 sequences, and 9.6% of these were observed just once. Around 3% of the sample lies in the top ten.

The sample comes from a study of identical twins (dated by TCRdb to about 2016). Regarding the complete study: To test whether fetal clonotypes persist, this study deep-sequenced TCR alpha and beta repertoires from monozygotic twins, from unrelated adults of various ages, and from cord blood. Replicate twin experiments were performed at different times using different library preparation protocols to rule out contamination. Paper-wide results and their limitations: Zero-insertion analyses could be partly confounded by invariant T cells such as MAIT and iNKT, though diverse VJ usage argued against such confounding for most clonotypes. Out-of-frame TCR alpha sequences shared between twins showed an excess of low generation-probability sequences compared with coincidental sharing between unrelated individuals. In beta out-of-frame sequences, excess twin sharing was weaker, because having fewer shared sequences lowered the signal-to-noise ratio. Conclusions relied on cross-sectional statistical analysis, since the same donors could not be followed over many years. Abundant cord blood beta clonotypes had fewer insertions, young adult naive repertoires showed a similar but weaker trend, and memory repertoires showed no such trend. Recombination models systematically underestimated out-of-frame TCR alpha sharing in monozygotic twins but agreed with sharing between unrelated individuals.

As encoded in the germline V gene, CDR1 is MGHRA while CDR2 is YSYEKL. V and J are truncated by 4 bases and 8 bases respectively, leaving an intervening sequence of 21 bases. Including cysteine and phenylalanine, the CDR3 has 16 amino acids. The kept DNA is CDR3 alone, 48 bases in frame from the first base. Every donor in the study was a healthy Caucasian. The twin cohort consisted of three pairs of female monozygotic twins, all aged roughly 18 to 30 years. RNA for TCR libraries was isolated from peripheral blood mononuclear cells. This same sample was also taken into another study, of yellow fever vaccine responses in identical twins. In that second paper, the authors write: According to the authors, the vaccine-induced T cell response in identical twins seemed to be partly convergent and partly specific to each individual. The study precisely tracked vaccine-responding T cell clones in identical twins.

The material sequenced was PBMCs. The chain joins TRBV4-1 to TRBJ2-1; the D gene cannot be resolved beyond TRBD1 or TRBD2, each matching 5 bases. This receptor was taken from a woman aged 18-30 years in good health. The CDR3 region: CASSPGWDRPQDEQFF. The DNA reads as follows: TGCGCCAGCAGCCCTGGGTGGGACCGCCCTCAGGATGAGCAGTTCTTC.